The clone carrying this T cell receptor (beta chain) was seen once. Methods used by the authors: Reference gene primer amplification in the assay estimated nucleated cell counts. The method was immunoSEQ multiplex PCR; TCRdb's version includes in-frame clones alone and lacks a portion of them. V, J and clone size are taken as reported in that table, and D and trimming were inferred from the DNA itself. The repertoire has 52,000 or so clones, around 85% of them found once; the top ten carry about 13%. These data come from a study of blood T cell repertoires in COVID-19. Study-wide background: The study drew acute and convalescent COVID-19 samples from the United States, Italy and Spain. PBMCs, B-cell-depleted T cells, or T cells were the source of the cDNA or gDNA that made up the material.

The junction had 3 bases not matched to a gene; V was cut back by 6 bases and J by 2 bases. This CDR3 comprises 13 residues. Germline CDR1 MNHEY, CDR2 SMNVEV (reference sequence). V gene TRBV27 combines with J gene TRBJ2-7; 8 bases map to TRBD1. The specimen sequenced was peripheral blood. The clonotype was recovered from a human donor in a cohort sampled during active COVID-19. CDR3 bases: TGTGCCAGCAGATGGACAGGGACCTACGAGCAGTACTTC. It translates to CASRWTGTYEQYF.